One and the same sample provided the 28 T cell receptor beta chains below, sequenced in a study of cytomegalovirus exposure and HLA in healthy donors. Researchers ran the PCR with 60 Vbeta and 13 Jbeta primers. Sequenced by immunoSEQ multiplex PCR; TCRdb stores in-frame clones only, minus some. The sample shows 150,000 to 200,000 clones, 77% of them seen only once. Sample: PBMCs. Receptor source: a woman in her twenties or thirties in good health and CMV-seronegative.

This clone turned up a few times. The chain joins TRBV27 to TRBJ2-7, with TRBD1 as a possible D gene (5 bases). Germline V CDR1 and CDR2: MNHEY, SMNVEV (reference sequence). The CDR3 is 15 residues long. The V gene lost 3 bases and the J gene lost 2 bases, with 14 bases spanning the gap. Written as DNA, the CDR3 is TGTGCCAGCAGTTTTGGGGCCCTGACCACCTACGAGCAGTACTTC. Translation: CASSFGALTTYEQYF.

The chain has TRBV18 and TRBJ1-2, with TRBD1 identical over 11 bases. V was pared by 6 bases and J by 2 bases, with 5 bases of the junction left unmatched. The germline V gene encodes CDR1 KGHSH and CDR2 LQKENI. The length of the CDR3 is 15 residues. The CDR3: CASSPGTGGNYGYTF. In DNA, the CDR3 is TGTGCCAGCTCCCCTGGGACAGGGGGGAACTATGGCTACACCTTC.

The J gene is TRBJ1-6, the V gene TRBV15, with 7 bases identical to TRBD1. Germline loops: CDR1 LNHNV, CDR2 YYDKDF (reference sequence). V trimming: 4 bases; J trimming: 0 bases; junction bases outside the gene matches: 3. CDR3 length: 16 residues. The CDR3 here is CATSMGQSSYNSPLHF. The DNA for the CDR3 is TGTGCCACCAGCATGGGACAGAGCTCCTATAATTCACCCCTCCACTTT.

The count of this clone is one. The chain recombines TRBV19 with TRBJ2-7, with TRBD1 matching 7 bases. After removal of 6 bases from V and 3 bases from J, the junction contained 8 bases not matched to a gene. The V gene's germline CDR1 is LNHDA and CDR2 SQIVND (reference sequence). There are 14 residues in the CDR3. In DNA form, the CDR3 reads TGTGCCAGTAGAGAACAGGGACAGAGCTACGAGCAGTACTTC. As protein: CASREQGQSYEQYF.

The chain combines TRBV19 with TRBJ2-7; a possible D gene is TRBD1 (5 bases). V was cut by 5 bases and J by 4 bases, with 12 bases left in between. Looked up from germline, CDR1 is LNHDA and CDR2 is SQIVND (reference sequence). This CDR3 spans 13 amino acids. CDR3 protein: CASSLRDLYEQYF. The CDR3 nucleotides are TGTGCCAGTAGTCTCAGGGATCTGTACGAGCAGTACTTC.

This chain links TRBV19 with TRBJ1-2; D gene ambiguous. CDR3 length: 14 residues. V lost 5 bases to trimming and J lost 0 bases, with 10 bases between them. Germline lookup yields CDR1 LNHDA and CDR2 SQIVND (reference sequence). The CDR3 DNA is TGTGCCAGTAGTTGGTATCTAGCTAACTATGGCTACACCTTC. It yields the protein CASSWYLANYGYTF.

The CDR3, as DNA: TGTGCCAGCAGTGGAATCACTTCTTATAATTCACCCCTCCACTTT. Its protein is CASSGITSYNSPLHF. The rearrangement uses TRBV25-1 and TRBJ1-6, with D hard to call. This CDR3 contains 15 residues. V lost 4 bases and J 4 bases, leaving 11 bases between the germline ends. Germline values: CDR1 MGHDK, CDR2 SYGVNS.

The chain has TRBV6-5 and TRBJ2-1, with a tentative D call TRBD2 (5 bases). Germline V gene sequence: CDR1 MNHEY, CDR2 SVGAGI. V was pared by 2 bases and J by 4 bases, with 6 bases between. The length of the CDR3 is 13 residues. CDR3: CASSYRGYNEQFF. The CDR3 DNA follows: TGTGCCAGCAGTTACCGGGGATACAATGAGCAGTTCTTC.

This clone was seen just once. The rearrangement links TRBV7-3 to TRBJ2-7; 11 nucleotides agree with TRBD2. Germline values: CDR1 SGHTA, CDR2 FQGTGA. V lost 2 bases and J lost 4; bases outside the gene matches: 4. The CDR3 has 15 residues. The CDR3 protein is CASSLERLAGYEQYF. CDR3 sequence (DNA): TGTGCCAGCAGCTTAGAGAGACTAGCGGGATACGAGCAGTACTTC.

The rearrangement joins TRBV5-6 to TRBJ2-7, with TRBD1 as a possible D gene (5 bases). There are 13 residues in the CDR3. CDR1 is SGHDT, CDR2 YYEEEE, per germline. V lost 5 bases and J 6 bases, leaving 15 bases between the germline ends. For the CDR3, the DNA is TGTGCCAGCAGATGGGGCAGGGTAGGCGAGCAGTACTTC. It specifies CASRWGRVGEQYF.

The CDR3 reads CASSLPGERDTGELFF. CDR3 in DNA: TGCGCCAGCAGCCTCCCCGGGGAAAGGGACACCGGGGAGCTGTTTTTT. The J gene is TRBJ2-2, the V gene TRBV4-3; weak D call: TRBD2 (5 bases). The CDR3 sequence is 16 residues long. V lost 4 bases, J lost 3 bases, and 15 bases lay in between. Germline CDR1 LGHNA, CDR2 YSLEER.

The chain is built from TRBV9 and TRBJ1-1, with D possibly TRBD1 on 6 matching bases. The CDR3 spans 15 residues. Germline V lookup: CDR1 SGDLS, CDR2 YYNGEE. Trimming removed 0 bases from V and 10 bases from J, with 19 bases in between. CDR3 in amino acids: CASSVDPTGPGGAFF. Here the CDR3 DNA reads TGTGCCAGCAGCGTAGACCCGACAGGTCCGGGCGGAGCTTTCTTT. Together with reference TRBV9 and TRBJ1-1, the CDR3 gives the full variable domain: DSGVTQTPKHLITATGQRVTLRCSPRSGDLSVYWYQQSLDQGLQFLIQYYNGEERAKGNILERFSAQQFPDLHSELNLSSLELGDSALYFCASSVDPTGPGGAFFGQGTRLTVV.

V gene TRBV5-1 combines with J gene TRBJ2-7, with a possible D match to TRBD2 (5 bases). The V gene's germline CDR1 is SGHRS and CDR2 YFSETQ. V lost 6 bases and J lost 3, with 25 bases in between. The CDR3 runs 17 residues. The CDR3 is CASTEGLRLGQRYEQYF. The CDR3 DNA reads as TGCGCCAGCACCGAGGGTTTGCGACTGGGTCAGCGCTACGAGCAGTACTTC. The complete variable domain, with remaining parts taken from reference TRBV5-1 and TRBJ2-7, reads KAGVTQTPRYLIKTRGQQVTLSCSPISGHRSVSWYQQTPGQGLQFLFEYFSETQRNKGNFPGRFSGRQFSNSRSEMNVSTLELGDSALYLCASTEGLRLGQRYEQYFGPGTRLTVT.

V is TRBV6-1 and J is TRBJ2-2, with 7 bases fitting TRBD1. The V and J ends lost 3 bases and 6 bases, in that order; junction bases with no gene match: 1. From germline, CDR1 is MNHNS and CDR2 SASEGT. CDR3 length: 13 residues. The CDR3 DNA is TGTGCCAGCAGTGACGACAGGGCCGGGGAGCTGTTTTTT. This translates into CASSDDRAGELFF.

The rearrangement joins TRBV5-1 to TRBJ1-2; TRBD1 aligns across 9 bases. After removal of 3 bases from V and 7 bases from J, the junction contained 10 bases not matched to a gene. CDR3 size: 15 residues. Germline V gives CDR1 SGHRS, CDR2 YFSETQ. The CDR3 sequence: CASSSAGQGSSGYTF. Written as DNA, the CDR3 is TGCGCCAGCAGCTCCGCGGGACAGGGTTCCAGTGGCTACACCTTC.

V and J are TRBV19 and TRBJ1-5; 10 bases map to TRBD1. After removal of 2 bases from V and 2 bases from J, the junction contained 12 bases not matched to a gene. CDR1 and CDR2 from the germline V gene are LNHDA and SQIVND (reference sequence). CDR3 length: 19 amino acids. For the CDR3, the DNA is TGTGCCAGTAGTATACGCACCCTGACAGGGGGCTTTGGCAATCAGCCCCAGCATTTT. Translation: CASSIRTLTGGFGNQPQHF. Full variable domain (rest looked up from reference TRBV19 and TRBJ1-5): DGGITQSPKYLFRKEGQNVTLSCEQNLNHDAMYWYRQDPGQGLRLIYYSQIVNDFQKGDIAEGYSVSREKKESFPLTVTSAQKNPTAFYLCASSIRTLTGGFGNQPQHFGDGTRLSIL.

V gene TRBV7-9 combines with J gene TRBJ1-4; the match to TRBD1 covers 9 bases. CDR3 size: 15 residues. V lost 3 bases and J lost 7; bases outside the gene matches: 6. From germline, CDR1 is SEHNR and CDR2 FQNEAQ (reference sequence). This chain's CDR3 is CASSFPPTGGEKLFF. The CDR3 bases are TGTGCCAGCAGCTTCCCGCCGACAGGGGGTGAAAAACTGTTTTTT.

The genes are TRBV6-1 and TRBJ1-3; D unclear. CDR3 size: 14 residues. The V and J ends lost 2 bases and 4 bases respectively, with 9 bases between them. Germline V lookup: CDR1 MNHNS, CDR2 SASEGT. This chain's CDR3 is CASSERGHGNTIYF. DNA for the CDR3: TGTGCCAGCAGTGAACGAGGTCACGGAAACACCATATATTTT.

The J gene is TRBJ1-5, the V gene TRBV7-2; 8 bases line up with TRBD1. With V trimmed by 5 bases and J by 4 bases, 13 bases remained unmatched. This CDR3 has 17 amino acids. Germline CDR1 SGHTA, CDR2 FQGNSA. The CDR3 loop reads CASSQIAGTGYNQPQHF. The DNA of the CDR3 is TGTGCCAGCAGCCAAATAGCCGGGACAGGCTATAATCAGCCCCAGCATTTT. Filled out from reference TRBV7-2 and TRBJ1-5, the complete variable domain reads GAGVSQSPSNKVTEKGKDVELRCDPISGHTALYWYRQSLGQGLEFLIYFQGNSAPDKSGLPSDRFSAERTGGSVSTLTIQRTQQEDSAVYLCASSQIAGTGYNQPQHFGDGTRLSIL.

In its sample, this clone was seen once. The gene calls are TRBV29-1 and TRBJ2-1; TRBD2 aligns across 7 bases. The V gene end was trimmed by 7 bases and the J gene end by 6 bases; junction bases not matched to a gene: 12. The germline CDR1 and CDR2 sequences are SQVTM and ANQGSEA. The CDR3 contains 14 residues. The CDR3 DNA follows: TGCAGCGCCGCCAGGACTAGGGATACCAATGAGCAGTTCTTC. Translated: CSAARTRDTNEQFF.

This clone has only one observation. The rearrangement joins TRBV30 to TRBJ1-1; TRBD1 matches 9 bases. Germline loops: CDR1 GTSNPN, CDR2 SVGIG (reference sequence). The CDR3 contains 15 residues. The V gene end was trimmed by 1 base and the J gene end by 6 bases; junction bases not matched to a gene: 9. CDR3 nucleotide sequence: TGTGCCTGGAGTGGACCGGGGACAGGGAGACCTGAAGCTTTCTTT. Its protein is CAWSGPGTGRPEAFF.

CDR3 in amino acids: CASSLGKRGIGEQFF. The CDR3 DNA reads TGTGCCAGCAGCTTAGGAAAGCGGGGGATAGGAGAGCAGTTCTTC. This rearrangement joins TRBV7-9 to TRBJ2-1; TRBD2 agrees at 8 bases. CDR1 is SEHNR and CDR2 is FQNEAQ in the germline V gene (reference sequence). This CDR3 contains 15 residues. V shed 1 base, J shed 10 bases, and the junction held 9 bases outside the gene matches.

This chain joins TRBV7-6 and TRBJ2-7; possibly TRBD1 for D (5 bases). Between the trimmed V and J ends, which lost 1 base and 4 bases, there was a span of 8 bases. CDR3 size: 13 residues. From germline, CDR1 is SGHVS and CDR2 FNYEAQ. CDR3 protein: CASSLGTTYEQYF. DNA of the CDR3: TGTGCCAGCAGCTTAGGGACAACTTACGAGCAGTACTTC.

The sample holds one count of this clone. The chain carries TRBV7-3 and TRBJ2-5; 14 bases align to TRBD2. Germline CDR1 is SGHTA and CDR2 is FQGTGA. This CDR3 has 18 residues. V shed 5 bases, J shed 0 bases, and the junction held 8 bases outside the gene matches. In DNA, the CDR3 is TGTGCCAGCAGCCCCGGACTAGCGGGGGGCCCGTACCAAGAGACCCAGTACTTC. Its protein is CASSPGLAGGPYQETQYF.

This clone has just a few counts. The J gene is TRBJ2-3, the V gene TRBV28; perhaps TRBD1 as D (5 bases). The CDR3 has 14 residues. V was pared by 3 bases and J by 3 bases, with 10 bases between. Germline CDR1 MDHEN, CDR2 SYDVKM. The CDR3 bases are TGTGCCAGCAGTTTGCAGGGTGGAACAGATACGCAGTATTTT. Amino acid sequence: CASSLQGGTDTQYF.

The V and J genes are TRBV28 and TRBJ2-2; TRBD2 matches at 12 bases. The ends lost 8 bases at V and 6 bases at J; junction bases unmatched: 4. This CDR3 region has 14 residues. Germline values: CDR1 MDHEN, CDR2 SYDVKM. CDR3 sequence reads: CASGSSGRAGELFF. CDR3 bases: TGTGCCAGCGGATCTAGCGGGAGGGCCGGGGAGCTGTTTTTT. The full variable domain, in which reference TRBV28 and TRBJ2-2 provide the parts outside the CDR3, is DVKVTQSSRYLVKRTGEKVFLECVQDMDHENMFWYRQDPGLGLRLIYFSYDVKMKEKGDIPEGYSVSREKKERFSLILESASTNQTSMYLCASGSSGRAGELFFGEGSRLTVL.

The V call is TRBV28, the J call TRBJ2-3; D might be TRBD1 (5 bases). The CDR3 is 13 amino acids. Looked up from germline, CDR1 is MDHEN and CDR2 is SYDVKM. Trimming took off 6 bases at V and 1 base at J, with 8 bases between the two ends. DNA for the CDR3: TGTGCCAGCAGACTCAGGGGCACAGATACGCAGTATTTT. This translates into CASRLRGTDTQYF.

Comment on this clone: Other DNA sequences in this sample translate to the same CDR3. The V gene is TRBV30, the J gene TRBJ2-3; 10 bases line up with TRBD2. The germline V gene has CDR1 GTSNPN and CDR2 SVGIG (reference sequence). J was trimmed by 1 base and V by 4 bases; bases with no gene match: 5. The CDR3 is 15 residues long. The CDR3 protein is CAWTRAGGGTDTQYF. DNA of the CDR3: TGTGCCTGGACCCGAGCGGGGGGGGGCACAGATACGCAGTATTTT.